The 21 T cell receptor beta chains given below trace back to one sample, sequenced in a study of molecular identifiers for immune sequencing clone quantification (dated by TCRdb to the late 2010s). To prepare the library, PCR was applied. Sequencing used a NextSeq 500. TCRdb took the public reads, trimmed them with fastp at Q25, ran MiXCR for clone calling and kept in-frame beta chains. All rows with the same CDR3 protein become a single entry with the most common DNA and genes. Recorded for this sample are approximately 500,000 distinct CDR3 sequences; about 26% of them occurred a single time. The top ten hold approximately 0.76% of the sample. Input material: naive CD8+ T cells from blood, with Jurkat cell RNA spiked in. Taken with the paper, the label for cell subset or site translates to: FACS-sorted CD8+CD4-CCR7+CD45RA+ naive T cells. The receptors were gathered from a human donor in good health. Some libraries in this study had Jurkat cell RNA spiked in.

This clonotype was observed many times. The chain has TRBV6-5 and TRBJ1-6; no clear D gene. V was clipped by 5 bases and J by 4 bases, with 15 bases between them. The CDR3 loop spans 16 amino acids. CDR1 is MNHEY, CDR2 SVGAGI, per germline. The CDR3 DNA reads TGTGCCAGCAGTACTGGTGGGTCCGGGTATAATTCACCCCTCCACTTT. Its protein product is CASSTGGSGYNSPLHF.

This clonotype has ten or more counts. The chain recombines TRBV9 with TRBJ1-5, with D uncertain. CDR3 length equals 13 residues. CDR1 SGDLS and CDR2 YYNGEE come from the germline V gene. V was pared by 4 bases and J by 5 bases, with 10 bases between. The CDR3 region has the DNA TGTGCCAGCAGCCCGAGTGGGGATCAGCCCCAGCATTTT. This gives the protein CASSPSGDQPQHF.

Regarding this clonotype: This may stem from a read error, because a much larger clone lies one nucleotide away. The chain combines TRBV5-5 with TRBJ2-7; D is perhaps TRBD1 or TRBD2 (5 bases each). This CDR3 region has 15 residues. Germline V CDR1 and CDR2: SGHKS, YYEKEE (reference sequence). Here the CDR3 reads CASSLVAGSSHEQYF. CDR3 DNA sequence: TGTGCCAGCAGCTTGGTCGCAGGGAGCTCCCACGAGCAGTACTTC. The whole variable domain, remainder taken from reference TRBV5-5 and TRBJ2-7, is DAGVTQSPTHLIKTRGQQVTLRCSPISGHKSVSWYQQVLGQGPQFIFQYYEKEERGRGNFPDRFSARQFPNYSSELNVNALLLGDSALYLCASSLVAGSSHEQYFGPGTRLTVT.

The V call is TRBV12-3 or TRBV12-4, the J call TRBJ2-5, with 9 bases lining up with TRBD1. V was pared by 5 bases and J by 4 bases, with 8 bases of the junction left unmatched. The CDR3 totals 15 residues. CDR3 sequence reads: CASSPSYRGPETQYF. The CDR3 nucleotides are TGTGCCAGCAGTCCCTCATACAGGGGGCCAGAGACCCAGTACTTC.

The V and J genes are TRBV7-2 and TRBJ2-1; TRBD1 matches 9 bases. Germline CDR1 reads SGHTA; CDR2 reads FQGNSA. The CDR3 loop spans 15 amino acids. The V and J ends lost 4 bases and 6 bases, in that order; junction bases with no gene match: 7. The CDR3 DNA is TGTGCCAGCAGCTCCAACAGGGGGCAAATCAATGAGCAGTTCTTC. This gives the protein CASSSNRGQINEQFF.

Regarding this clonotype: This may arise from a read error, as a much more abundant clone is one base away. CDR3 residues: CAWGDGVGHGQYF. Here the CDR3 DNA reads TGTGCCTGGGGCGACGGGGTAGGCCACGGGCAGTACTTC. The chain has TRBV30 and TRBJ2-7, with D perhaps matching TRBD2 (5 bases). Germline V gene data show CDR1 as GTSNPN and CDR2 as SVGIG (reference sequence). Trimming shortened V by 5 bases and J by 9 bases, and 20 bases separated the two germline ends. CDR3 length: 13 residues.

The sample holds many counts of this clonotype. The chain couples TRBV29-1 to TRBJ2-7, with 10 positions matching TRBD1. The CDR3 length is 14 residues. Germline CDR1 is SQVTM and CDR2 is ANQGSEA. Trimming removed 4 bases from V and 3 bases from J; junction bases left unmatched: 6. The CDR3 loop is CSVGDRGGGYEQYF. The CDR3 DNA is TGCAGCGTTGGGGACAGGGGCGGTGGCTACGAGCAGTACTTC.

In its sample, this clonotype was seen many times. This chain joins TRBV14 and TRBJ2-3; 9 nucleotides agree with TRBD2. This CDR3 has 17 amino acids. J gave up 5 bases and V 0 bases, and 9 bases lay outside the gene matches. The germline V gene encodes CDR1 SGHDN and CDR2 FVKESK. CDR3 sequence reads: CASSQDSLAGWRDTQYF. In nucleotides, the CDR3 is TGTGCCAGCAGCCAAGATTCCCTAGCGGGGTGGAGAGATACGCAGTATTTT.

This clonotype was counted only a few times. The CDR3 sequence: CAWERGLNEQFF. The CDR3 bases are TGTGCCTGGGAGCGGGGGCTTAATGAGCAGTTCTTC. This chain uses TRBV30 with TRBJ2-1, with 8 positions matching TRBD2. Germline V gene data show CDR1 as GTSNPN and CDR2 as SVGIG (reference sequence). V gave up 5 bases and J gave up 7 bases; unmatched junction bases: 4. This CDR3 region has 12 residues.

In this sample, this clonotype turned up a few times. V and J are TRBV13 and TRBJ2-1; 9 bases match TRBD2. The CDR3 length is 16 residues. From germline, CDR1 is PRHDT and CDR2 FYEKMQ (reference sequence). The J segment lost 4 bases and the V segment lost 4 bases, leaving 8 bases of the junction unmatched. CDR3 coding DNA: TGTGCCAGCAGCTCCGCCGGGACTAGCTCTTACAATGAGCAGTTCTTC. It is translated as CASSSAGTSSYNEQFF. Variable domain in full (rest from reference TRBV13 and TRBJ2-1): AAGVIQSPRHLIKEKRETATLKCYPIPRHDTVYWYQQGPGQDPQFLISFYEKMQSDKGSIPDRFSAQQFSDYHSELNMSSLELGDSALYFCASSSAGTSSYNEQFFGPGTRLTVL.

This clonotype was counted many times. The chain carries TRBV21-1 and TRBJ1-4. TRBV21-1 is an annotated pseudogene. This CDR3 is built from 16 residues. The CDR3 protein is CASSKAGKPTNEKLFF. The CDR3 DNA reads TGTGCCAGCAGCAAAGCAGGAAAACCAACTAATGAAAAACTGTTTTTT.

The chain recombines TRBV27 with TRBJ2-7; TRBD1 matches 8 bases. After removal of 2 bases from V and 2 bases from J, the junction contained 5 bases not matched to a gene. The CDR3 loop spans 15 amino acids. Germline-derived CDR1 and CDR2 are MNHEY and SMNVEV (reference sequence). CDR3 amino acids: CASSLGRGPTYEQYF. The CDR3 DNA follows: TGTGCCAGCAGTTTAGGCAGGGGGCCCACCTACGAGCAGTACTTC.

This chain joins TRBV12-3 or TRBV12-4 and TRBJ1-2, with D maybe TRBD1 (5 bases). The CDR3 spans 13 residues. Trimming removed 5 bases at V and 3 bases at J, with 10 bases between. The CDR3 protein is CASSTGHYYGYTF. CDR3 nucleotides: TGTGCCAGCAGTACCGGACACTACTATGGCTACACCTTC.

The chain combines TRBV20-1 with TRBJ2-1; no firm D call. The CDR3 sequence is 15 residues long. The V gene lost 3 bases and the J gene lost 1 base, with 13 bases spanning the gap. Germline V gene sequence: CDR1 DFQATT, CDR2 SNEGSKA (reference sequence). CDR3 DNA: TGCAGTGCTAGGGCTAGAGATACTTCCTACAATGAGCAGTTCTTC. This sequence encodes CSARARDTSYNEQFF.

This clonotype showed up just a few times. The junction differs from germline at one of its ends, possibly a read error. The rearrangement uses TRBV28 and TRBJ2-1, with D maybe TRBD1 (6 bases). The CDR3 runs 15 residues. Germline CDR1 MDHEN, CDR2 SYDVKM. The CDR3 bases are TGTGCCAGCAGTTTGGAACCAGGGGTCCACAAGGAGCAGTTCTTC. This gives the protein CASSLEPGVHKEQFF. Based on the CDR3 plus reference TRBV28 and TRBJ2-1, the full variable domain is DVKVTQSSRYLVKRTGEKVFLECVQDMDHENMFWYRQDPGLGLRLIYFSYDVKMKEKGDIPEGYSVSREKKERFSLILESASTNQTSMYLCASSLEPGVHKEQFFGPGTRLTVL.

In this sample, this clonotype turned up many times. The rearrangement links TRBV5-4 to TRBJ2-7, with 8 bases fitting TRBD2. Unmatched junction bases numbered 3, after V lost 1 base and J lost 3 bases. CDR1 SGHNT and CDR2 YYREEE come from the germline V gene (reference sequence). The CDR3 is 14 residues long. The CDR3 coding sequence is TGTGCCAGCAGCTTGTTTAGCGGGAACTACGAGCAGTACTTC. It yields the protein CASSLFSGNYEQYF.

This clonotype came up many times. This chain links TRBV12-3 or TRBV12-4 with TRBJ1-1; a possible D gene is TRBD1 (5 bases). V lost 2 bases to trimming and J lost 4 bases, with 8 bases between them. The CDR3 runs to 13 residues. The CDR3 DNA sequence: TGTGCCAGCAGTTTACCGGGGGGCACTGAAGCTTTCTTT. Translated, it gives CASSLPGGTEAFF.

This clonotype was detected ten times or more. The genes are TRBV29-1 and TRBJ2-1, with 9 bases fitting TRBD2. The junction had 11 bases not matched to a gene; V was cut back by 1 base and J by 7 bases. This CDR3 region has 16 residues. From germline, CDR1 is SQVTM and CDR2 ANQGSEA. The CDR3 bases are TGCAGCGTTGAAGCGGCTAGCGGGATAGTGAGAAATGAGCAGTTCTTC. Encoded protein: CSVEAASGIVRNEQFF.

This clonotype has a handful of counts. V gene TRBV5-1 combines with J gene TRBJ2-1; possible D gene TRBD1, 6 bases. CDR1 is SGHRS and CDR2 is YFSETQ in the germline V gene. Between the trimmed V and J ends, which lost 2 bases and 7 bases, there was a span of 7 bases. The CDR3 covers 12 residues. CDR3 nucleotide sequence: TGCGCCAGCAGCTTTGACAGGAATGAGCAGTTCTTC. Protein product: CASSFDRNEQFF. Supplemented by reference TRBV5-1 and TRBJ2-1, the full variable domain reads KAGVTQTPRYLIKTRGQQVTLSCSPISGHRSVSWYQQTPGQGLQFLFEYFSETQRNKGNFPGRFSGRQFSNSRSEMNVSTLELGDSALYLCASSFDRNEQFFGPGTRLTVL.

This clonotype was seen a few times. This sequence joins TRBV10-2 and TRBJ2-7, with D unclear. The CDR3 consists of 14 residues. Germline V gene data show CDR1 as WSHSY and CDR2 as SAAADI. Trimming removed 2 bases at V and 0 bases at J, with 8 bases between. CDR3 residues: CASSEPDASYEQYF. In DNA, the CDR3 is TGCGCCAGCAGTGAGCCGGATGCCTCCTACGAGCAGTACTTC.

This clonotype has more than one count but fewer than ten. The V and J genes are TRBV9 and TRBJ2-7, with 8 bases identical to TRBD2. The V segment lost 4 bases and the J segment 1 base; nucleotides outside the gene matches: 10. Germline CDR1 and CDR2: SGDLS and YYNGEE. The length of the CDR3 is 16 residues. The DNA of the CDR3 is TGTGCCAGCAGCCCCGGCGGGGTAGCGGGGTCCTACGAGCAGTACTTC. The encoded protein is CASSPGGVAGSYEQYF.